The 30 T cell receptor beta chains in this list originate from one sample, sequenced in a study of blood T cell repertoires in COVID-19. Profiling relied on immunoSEQ multiplex PCR, and the TCRdb table lists in-frame clones only, not all of them. This table has more than 95,000 clones, roughly nine tenths appearing once. Sequencing was done on a sample of peripheral blood. The receptor source for this set is a human donor in a cohort sampled during active COVID-19.

This sequence joins TRBV25-1 and TRBJ2-7; D might be TRBD1 (6 bases). The CDR3 is 14 amino acids. Germline V gene lookup returns CDR1 MGHDK and CDR2 SYGVNS. The ends were cut back, 8 bases at V and 0 bases at J, with 14 bases in the middle. DNA of the CDR3: TGTGCCAGCCAGGGACACCCGAGCTCCTACGAGCAGTACTTC. Amino acid sequence: CASQGHPSSYEQYF.

The V gene is TRBV2, the J gene TRBJ2-7; 8 bases map to TRBD2. V was clipped by 2 bases and J by 2 bases; unmatched bases: 5. There are 15 residues in the CDR3. Germline V gene lookup returns CDR1 SNHLY and CDR2 FYNNEI. CDR3 DNA sequence: TGTGCCAGCAGTGAATCGGGGGGGCGGGCCTACGAGCAGTACTTC. Translated: CASSESGGRAYEQYF.

The rearrangement links TRBV4-1 to TRBJ2-2; 10 bases agree with TRBD1. Germline CDR1 and CDR2: MGHRA and YSYEKL. V was clipped by 1 base and J by 7 bases; unmatched bases: 3. This CDR3 is built from 15 residues. In DNA, the CDR3 is TGCGCCAGCAGCCAAGTGGGGACAGGGGTCGGGGAGCTGTTTTTT. Amino acid sequence: CASSQVGTGVGELFF.

The chain carries TRBV5-6 and TRBJ1-5; D not resolved. The V gene's germline CDR1 is SGHDT and CDR2 YYEEEE. Trimming shortened V by 0 bases and J by 0 bases, and 13 bases separated the two germline ends. The CDR3 is 17 amino acids. The CDR3 spells CASSLAKSGYSNQPQHF. In DNA, the CDR3 is TGTGCCAGCAGCTTGGCCAAATCCGGGTATAGCAATCAGCCCCAGCATTTT.

The DNA of the CDR3 is TGTGCCAGCAGTTTACGGGAGAACTATGGCTACACCTTC. Protein sequence: CASSLRENYGYTF. The genes are TRBV27 and TRBJ1-2; D is uncertain. Trimming left V 2 bases short and J 2 bases short, with 6 bases between. The CDR3 is 13 residues long. Germline V CDR1 and CDR2: MNHEY, SMNVEV (reference sequence).

The genes are TRBV11-3 and TRBJ2-1; the D gene is possibly TRBD2 (6 bases). The CDR3 length is 15 residues. Germline V gene sequence: CDR1 SGHNT, CDR2 YENEEA. V lost 1 base and J 8 bases, leaving 15 bases between the germline ends. CDR3 loop: CASSLVRGFYYEQFF. CDR3 DNA sequence: TGTGCCAGCAGCTTAGTTCGGGGGTTCTATTATGAGCAGTTCTTC.

The V gene is TRBV4-1, the J gene TRBJ2-1; 13 bases align to TRBD2. Per germline, CDR1 MGHRA and CDR2 YSYEKL. This CDR3 has 16 amino acids. V shed 3 bases, J shed 6 bases, and the junction held 5 bases outside the gene matches. In nucleotides, the CDR3 is TGCGCCAGCAGCCATCCCGGGACTAGCGGGGTCAATGAGCAGTTCTTC. Translation gives CASSHPGTSGVNEQFF.

The chain joins TRBV6-2 or TRBV6-3 to TRBJ1-2; no definite D call. Germline CDR1 reads MNHEY; CDR2 reads SVGEGT. The CDR3 length is 15 residues. The V end lost 1 base, the J end lost 5 bases, and 14 bases lay between the germline ends. DNA for the CDR3: TGTGCCAGCAGTTACTTGGATCCGGGAGGGTATGGCTACACCTTC. Translated: CASSYLDPGGYGYTF.

The rearrangement joins TRBV13 to TRBJ1-1, with D perhaps TRBD1 (5 bases). CDR3 size: 16 residues. V lost 4 bases and J lost 6, with 21 bases in between. Germline values: CDR1 PRHDT, CDR2 FYEKMQ (reference sequence). CDR3 coding DNA: TGTGCCAGCAGCTCATTCCCTATAGCAGGGCTGGCTGAAGCTTTCTTT. This sequence encodes CASSSFPIAGLAEAFF.

The genes are TRBV27 and TRBJ1-4; D ambiguous. The CDR3 extends over 12 amino acids. Germline CDR1 reads MNHEY; CDR2 reads SMNVEV (reference sequence). Deletions cut 3 bases from V and 8 bases from J, with 7 bases between. The CDR3 DNA reads as TGTGCCAGCAGTTTCCACGGGGAAAAACTGTTTTTT. Translated: CASSFHGEKLFF. Looking up the rest from reference TRBV27 and TRBJ1-4 gives the full variable domain: EAQVTQNPRYLITVTGKKLTVTCSQNMNHEYMSWYRQDPGLGLRQIYYSMNVEVTDKGDVPEGYKVSRKEKRNFPLILESPSPNQTSLYFCASSFHGEKLFFGSGTQLSVL.

The chain couples TRBV5-4 to TRBJ2-3; D is possibly TRBD1 (6 bases). The CDR3 loop spans 13 amino acids. Germline V lookup: CDR1 SGHNT, CDR2 YYREEE (reference sequence). Trimming cost V 4 bases and J 6 bases, with 12 bases left between them. The CDR3 spells CASSGTGSDTQYF. CDR3 sequence (DNA): TGTGCCAGCAGCGGCACAGGGTCGGATACGCAGTATTTT.

The chain uses TRBV28 and TRBJ1-3; 10 positions agree with TRBD1. This CDR3 is 17 amino acids long. CDR1 and CDR2 (germline): MDHEN, SYDVKM. V lost 1 base and J lost 6; bases outside the gene matches: 9. This chain's CDR3 is CASSLFPGQGTLNTIYF. DNA of the CDR3: TGTGCCAGCAGTTTATTCCCGGGACAGGGGACGTTAAACACCATATATTTT.

V and J are TRBV12-5 and TRBJ1-2; 10 nucleotides align to TRBD1. CDR1 is LGHNT, CDR2 FRNRAP, per germline. J lost 7 bases, V lost 5 bases, and 16 bases had no gene match. The CDR3 spans 17 residues. CDR3 sequence (DNA): TGTGCTAGTGGTCCGCAATTACGAGGGACAGGGGAGTTTGGCTACACCTTC. It specifies CASGPQLRGTGEFGYTF.

This chain uses TRBV27 with TRBJ2-6, with 9 nucleotides matching TRBD1. Germline trimming cut 7 bases from V and 3 bases from J; bases unmatched to any gene: 7. This CDR3 region has 16 residues. Germline V gene lookup returns CDR1 MNHEY and CDR2 SMNVEV (reference sequence). The CDR3 loop reads CASMTQGAIGANVLTF. The CDR3, as DNA: TGTGCCAGCATGACACAGGGGGCCATTGGGGCCAACGTCCTGACTTTC.

As concerns this clone: The junction departs from germline at one end; a sequencing error may be responsible. In nucleotides, the CDR3 is TGTGCTAGCAGCAAAACAGGTTCTTGGAACACCGGGGAGCTGTTTTTT. As protein: CASSKTGSWNTGELFF. The J gene is TRBJ2-2, the V gene TRBV7-7; a weak D match, TRBD1 (5 bases). From germline, CDR1 is SSHAT and CDR2 FNYEAQ (reference sequence). The CDR3 length is 16 residues.

The rearrangement links TRBV4-1 to TRBJ2-1; TRBD2 aligns across 7 bases. V lost 0 bases to trimming and J lost 6 bases; unmatched junction nucleotides: 8. The CDR3 totals 16 residues. CDR1 is MGHRA, CDR2 YSYEKL, per germline. The CDR3 DNA sequence: TGCGCCAGCAGCCAAGACCCCGGACTAGTTTTCAATGAGCAGTTCTTC. The encoded protein is CASSQDPGLVFNEQFF.

The chain couples TRBV18 to TRBJ2-5; 7 nucleotides align to TRBD1. V gave up 3 bases and J gave up 3 bases; unmatched junction bases: 7. This CDR3 spans 15 amino acids. Germline V lookup: CDR1 KGHSH, CDR2 LQKENI. DNA for the CDR3: TGTGCCAGCTCACCCCCCAACAGGGGTGAAGAGACCCAGTACTTC. This sequence encodes CASSPPNRGEETQYF. Combining the CDR3 with reference TRBV18 and TRBJ2-5 gives the whole variable domain NAGVMQNPRHLVRRRGQEARLRCSPMKGHSHVYWYRQLPEEGLKFMVYLQKENIIDESGMPKERFSAEFPKEGPSILRIQQVVRGDSAAYFCASSPPNRGEETQYFGPGTRLLVL.

The chain couples TRBV4-1 to TRBJ2-7, with 7 bases fitting TRBD2. Looked up from germline, CDR1 is MGHRA and CDR2 is YSYEKL. CDR3 length equals 16 residues. V trimming: 0 bases; J trimming: 2 bases; junction bases outside the gene matches: 7. CDR3 nucleotide sequence: TGCGCCAGCAGCCAAGATACTTTGGCGGGAGCCTACGAGCAGTACTTC. This sequence encodes CASSQDTLAGAYEQYF.

The chain employs TRBV19 and TRBJ2-2; 12 nucleotides agree with TRBD2. Looked up from germline, CDR1 is LNHDA and CDR2 is SQIVND (reference sequence). The J segment lost 4 bases and the V segment lost 6 bases, leaving 3 bases of the junction unmatched. The CDR3 is 15 amino acids. CDR3 residues: CASRLAGGPTGELFF. CDR3 nucleotides: TGTGCCAGTAGACTAGCGGGAGGTCCCACCGGGGAGCTGTTTTTT.

Only one count was recorded for this clone. J is TRBJ1-2 and V is TRBV5-1, with D unclear. With 2 bases removed from V and 0 bases from J, the gap between germline ends came to 8 bases. This CDR3 has 14 amino acids. Germline lookup yields CDR1 SGHRS and CDR2 YFSETQ. The CDR3 nucleotides read TGCGCCAGCAGCTTAACGGTCTCTAACTATGGCTACACCTTC. Protein product: CASSLTVSNYGYTF.

The chain links TRBV7-2 to TRBJ2-1; TRBD2 aligns across 13 bases. J lost 10 bases, V lost 5 bases, and 8 bases had no gene match. Germline loops: CDR1 SGHTA, CDR2 FQGNSA. The CDR3 is 15 amino acids. CDR3: CASSPGTSGKVEQFF. The CDR3 DNA reads as TGTGCCAGCAGCCCCGGGACTAGCGGGAAAGTAGAGCAGTTCTTC.

The chain carries TRBV4-1 and TRBJ2-1; 10 nucleotides match TRBD2. Germline V lookup: CDR1 MGHRA, CDR2 YSYEKL. This CDR3 comprises 15 residues. Trimming cost V 0 bases and J 8 bases; bases outside gene matches: 4. CDR3 nucleotide sequence: TGCGCCAGCAGCCAAGATGGGCTAGCGGGAGATGAGCAGTTCTTC. Its protein is CASSQDGLAGDEQFF.

The chain is built from TRBV12-5 and TRBJ2-7, with 12 positions matching TRBD2. J was trimmed by 2 bases and V by 1 base; bases with no gene match: 3. This CDR3 contains 16 residues. Germline CDR1 LGHNT, CDR2 FRNRAP. The CDR3 coding sequence is TGTGCTAGTGGTTTGGCGACTAGCGGGGGTCCCTACGAGCAGTACTTC. It yields the protein CASGLATSGGPYEQYF.

The J gene is TRBJ1-4, the V gene TRBV7-9; D is possibly TRBD1 (5 bases). Per germline, CDR1 SEHNR and CDR2 FQNEAQ (reference sequence). Trimming removed 3 bases from V and 8 bases from J, with 10 bases in between. The CDR3 spans 13 residues. The CDR3 DNA sequence: TGTGCCAGCAGCTTCGGGGGTGGCGAAAAACTGTTTTTT. Its protein product is CASSFGGGEKLFF.

The chain has TRBV2 and TRBJ2-3; TRBD2 aligns across 7 bases. With V trimmed by 3 bases and J by 2 bases, 8 bases remained unmatched. There are 16 residues in the CDR3. Looked up from germline, CDR1 is SNHLY and CDR2 is FYNNEI. The CDR3, as DNA: TGTGCCAGCAGTGATAGGGGAGGGCAAAACACAGATACGCAGTATTTT. Its translation is CASSDRGGQNTDTQYF. Complete variable domain (other parts from reference TRBV2 and TRBJ2-3): EPEVTQTPSHQVTQMGQEVILRCVPISNHLYFYWYRQILGQKVEFLVSFYNNEISEKSEIFDDQFSVERPDGSNFTLKIRSTKLEDSAMYFCASSDRGGQNTDTQYFGPGTRLTVL.

The rearrangement uses TRBV3-1 (or the pseudogene TRBV3-2) and TRBJ1-2; TRBD1 agrees at 7 bases. This CDR3 is 13 amino acids long. From germline, CDR1 is LGHDT and CDR2 YNNKEL (reference sequence). V was pared by 4 bases and J by 4 bases, with 3 bases of the junction left unmatched. The CDR3 is CASSPPGGYGYTF. For the CDR3, the DNA is TGTGCCAGCAGCCCCCCAGGGGGCTATGGCTACACCTTC.

This chain joins TRBV6-5 and TRBJ1-2, with D possibly matching TRBD1 (6 bases). The CDR3 consists of 13 residues. Germline CDR1 and CDR2: MNHEY and SVGAGI. The CDR3 nucleotides are TGTGTCATCCAACGCGATGGACAGTATGGCTACACCTTC. It specifies CVIQRDGQYGYTF.

The J gene is TRBJ1-1, the V gene TRBV5-1, with D possibly TRBD1 on 5 matching bases. Trimming took off 4 bases at V and 1 base at J, with 11 bases between the two ends. Germline V gene sequence: CDR1 SGHRS, CDR2 YFSETQ. CDR3 length equals 14 residues. Here the CDR3 reads CASSPFDRNTEAFF. The CDR3 nucleotides read TGCGCCAGCAGCCCATTCGACAGGAACACTGAAGCTTTCTTT.

V and J are TRBV19 and TRBJ2-1; TRBD2 agrees at 7 bases. From germline, CDR1 is LNHDA and CDR2 SQIVND (reference sequence). V shed 9 bases, J shed 7 bases, and the junction held 18 bases outside the gene matches. This CDR3 contains 16 residues. CDR3 sequence (DNA): TGTGCCAGCCGACCCAAGGCGGGAGTAGGGTATAATGAGCAGTTCTTC. This codes for CASRPKAGVGYNEQFF.

V and J are TRBV15 and TRBJ2-7, with 11 nucleotides matching TRBD2. Germline assignment: CDR1 LNHNV and CDR2 YYDKDF (reference sequence). The CDR3 is 15 residues long. J was trimmed by 5 bases and V by 4 bases; bases with no gene match: 7. CDR3 amino acids: CATSTRTSGPNEQYF. CDR3 nucleotide sequence: TGTGCCACCAGCACACGGACTAGCGGGCCGAACGAGCAGTACTTC.